This entry lists 23 T cell receptor beta chains sequenced from one sample in a study of blood T cell repertoires in COVID-19. Generated by immunoSEQ multiplex PCR, the TCRdb table keeps only in-frame clones and is missing some. The sample records 130,000 to 150,000 clones, about 86% being singletons. Sample: PBMCs or T cells enriched from blood (not recorded which). The receptor source for this set is a man aged 50 or older who had recovered from COVID-19.

The chain is built from TRBV7-8 and TRBJ1-5; D may be TRBD1 (5 bases). The CDR3 is 13 residues long. Between the trimmed V and J ends, which lost 8 bases and 4 bases, there was a span of 12 bases. The germline CDR1 and CDR2 sequences are SGHVS and FQNEAQ. The CDR3: CASAGDGNQPQHF. CDR3 DNA sequence: TGTGCCAGCGCGGGGGACGGTAATCAGCCCCAGCATTTT.

This chain connects TRBV11-2 to TRBJ2-3; TRBD1 agrees at 9 bases. The CDR3 sequence is 16 residues long. The ends lost 4 bases at V and 7 bases at J; junction bases unmatched: 12. The germline V gene has CDR1 SGHAT and CDR2 FQNNGV. In nucleotides, the CDR3 is TGTGCCAGCAGCTCGCGGGACAGGGTTGCCCCTTATACGCAGTATTTT. Translation gives CASSSRDRVAPYTQYF.

This chain links TRBV6-6 with TRBJ1-2; D possibly corresponds to TRBD1 (5 bases). The CDR3 contains 12 residues. Trimming took off 0 bases at V and 6 bases at J, with 5 bases between the two ends. CDR1 and CDR2 from the germline V gene are MNHNY and SVGAGI (reference sequence). The CDR3 DNA is TGTGCCAGCAGTTACTCAGGGGATGGCTACACCTTC. Translated: CASSYSGDGYTF.

The chain uses TRBV27 and TRBJ1-3, with TRBD1 matching over 10 bases. The CDR3 loop spans 18 amino acids. Germline loops: CDR1 MNHEY, CDR2 SMNVEV (reference sequence). Germline trimming cut 1 base from V and 0 bases from J; bases unmatched to any gene: 6. The CDR3 loop reads CASSLFGGTGVSGNTIYF. The CDR3 bases are TGTGCCAGCAGTTTATTTGGCGGGACAGGGGTCTCTGGAAACACCATATATTTT.

The V gene is TRBV6-5, the J gene TRBJ1-5, with D tentatively TRBD1 (6 bases). The CDR3 extends over 13 amino acids. The V gene lost 5 bases and the J gene lost 4 bases, with 9 bases spanning the gap. CDR1 and CDR2 from the germline V gene are MNHEY and SVGAGI. CDR3 DNA: TGTGCCAGCAGTCGACAGGAGAATCAGCCCCAGCATTTT. This translates into CASSRQENQPQHF.

The chain employs TRBV5-6 and TRBJ1-2, with TRBD1 identical over 8 bases. Looked up from germline, CDR1 is SGHDT and CDR2 is YYEEEE. The CDR3 consists of 15 residues. J gave up 4 bases and V 3 bases, and 8 bases lay outside the gene matches. The CDR3 DNA sequence: TGTGCCAGCAGCTCAAGGCCAGGGGGCGTCTATGGCTACACCTTC. It translates to CASSSRPGGVYGYTF.

This clone was detected once. This chain links TRBV29-1 with TRBJ1-1; tentatively, D is TRBD1 (5 bases). V dropped 6 bases and J dropped 2 bases, with 10 bases sitting between them. CDR1 is SQVTM and CDR2 is ANQGSEA in the germline V gene. The CDR3 spans 12 residues. This CDR3 reads CSVDQGNTEAFF. The CDR3 nucleotides are TGCAGCGTGGATCAGGGCAACACTGAAGCTTTCTTT.

This clone has only one observation. The rearrangement joins TRBV11-2 to TRBJ1-2; the match to TRBD1 covers 7 bases. Trimming cost V 5 bases and J 6 bases; bases outside gene matches: 9. The CDR3 is made up of 14 amino acids. Germline V gene sequence: CDR1 SGHAT, CDR2 FQNNGV. CDR3 sequence (DNA): TGTGCCAGCAGCCTAAACAGGGGACCGGATGGCTACACCTTC. This codes for CASSLNRGPDGYTF.

This clone appeared a single time. The rearrangement links TRBV6-5 to TRBJ1-1, with D tentatively TRBD1 (6 bases). The germline CDR1 and CDR2 sequences are MNHEY and SVGAGI. The CDR3 contains 14 residues. The V gene lost 6 bases and the J gene lost 1 base, with 12 bases spanning the gap. The CDR3 protein is CASSLGQTNTEAFF. The CDR3 region has the DNA TGTGCCAGCAGCCTTGGACAGACGAACACTGAAGCTTTCTTT.

This clone appeared a single time. The chain uses TRBV3-1 (or the pseudogene TRBV3-2) and TRBJ1-5; no clear D gene. The germline CDR1 and CDR2 sequences are LGHDT and YNNKEL (reference sequence). V shed 2 bases and J shed 2 bases, with 10 bases lying between them. The CDR3 runs to 15 residues. In nucleotides, the CDR3 is TGTGCCAGCAGCCAAAAGGTGGGAGGCAATCAGCCCCAGCATTTT. Translated: CASSQKVGGNQPQHF.

The V call is TRBV5-5, the J call TRBJ2-5; 8 bases align to TRBD1. This CDR3 has 15 amino acids. The germline gives CDR1 SGHKS, CDR2 YYEKEE (reference sequence). Trimming cost V 4 bases and J 5 bases; bases outside gene matches: 10. In DNA, the CDR3 is TGTGCCAGCAGCCTAACGGGACAGGAGGGCGAGACCCAGTACTTC. Translating gives CASSLTGQEGETQYF.

This clone was seen a handful of times. The chain recombines TRBV5-1 with TRBJ1-4; D perhaps matches TRBD1 (5 bases). The CDR3 contains 15 residues. The V gene lost 6 bases and the J gene lost 0 bases, with 12 bases spanning the gap. CDR1 is SGHRS and CDR2 is YFSETQ in the germline V gene. In DNA form, the CDR3 reads TGCGCCAGCAAGGGAACGGACACAACTAATGAAAAACTGTTTTTT. It encodes CASKGTDTTNEKLFF.

V is TRBV4-3 and J is TRBJ1-1, with D tentatively TRBD1 (6 bases). The CDR3 spans 16 residues. Germline V gene data show CDR1 as LGHNA and CDR2 as YSLEER. V lost 0 bases and J 1 base, leaving 12 bases between the germline ends. The CDR3 sequence is CASSQDGGFGNTEAFF. The DNA for the CDR3 is TGCGCCAGCAGCCAAGATGGGGGCTTCGGGAACACTGAAGCTTTCTTT.

The V call is TRBV6-2 or TRBV6-3, the J call TRBJ2-7, with a weak D call TRBD1 (6 bases). Trimming took off 2 bases at V and 2 bases at J, with 13 bases between the two ends. Germline V CDR1 and CDR2: MNHEY, SVGEGT. The CDR3 runs 15 residues. In DNA, the CDR3 is TGTGCCAGCAGTTACCAGGCAGGGGTCCCCTACGAGCAGTACTTC. This codes for CASSYQAGVPYEQYF.

V is TRBV5-1 and J is TRBJ2-3; 7 positions agree with TRBD1. The germline V gene encodes CDR1 SGHRS and CDR2 YFSETQ. The CDR3 spans 14 residues. Trimming cost V 4 bases and J 2 bases; bases outside gene matches: 4. CDR3 region: CASSPGQNTDTQYF. DNA of the CDR3: TGCGCCAGCAGCCCGGGACAGAACACAGATACGCAGTATTTT.

This clone is medium-sized. The V call is TRBV6-5, the J call TRBJ1-1; D may be TRBD1 (5 bases). V gave up 0 bases and J gave up 3 bases, with 14 bases separating them. This CDR3 is built from 16 residues. The germline gives CDR1 MNHEY, CDR2 SVGAGI. This CDR3 is CASSYSSSGGYTEAFF. CDR3 sequence (DNA): TGTGCCAGCAGTTACTCGAGTAGCGGGGGGTACACTGAAGCTTTCTTT.

This sequence joins TRBV19 and TRBJ2-1; TRBD1 matches at 7 bases. Germline trimming cut 5 bases from V and 4 bases from J; bases unmatched to any gene: 5. CDR1 and CDR2 from the germline V gene are LNHDA and SQIVND (reference sequence). The CDR3 is made up of 14 amino acids. The chain's CDR3 is CASSLQTGYNEQFF. The CDR3 DNA reads as TGTGCCAGTAGTCTCCAGACAGGGTACAATGAGCAGTTCTTC.

V is TRBV7-9 and J is TRBJ1-1; tentatively, D is TRBD1 (6 bases). V was trimmed by 3 bases and J by 6 bases, leaving 11 bases between them. CDR1 and CDR2 from the germline V gene are SEHNR and FQNEAQ (reference sequence). The CDR3 is 13 amino acids. CDR3 DNA: TGTGCCAGCAGCTTGGGGGCAGACTCTGAAGCTTTCTTT. It translates to CASSLGADSEAFF.

This sequence joins TRBV10-3 and TRBJ1-5; maybe TRBD1 (6 bases). CDR3 length equals 14 residues. The V gene's germline CDR1 is ENHRY and CDR2 SYGVKD. V was cut by 3 bases and J by 6 bases, with 12 bases left in between. The CDR3: CAISEGGNTQPQHF. The CDR3 DNA is TGTGCCATCAGTGAAGGGGGTAATACTCAGCCCCAGCATTTT.

J is TRBJ1-1 and V is TRBV19; TRBD1 agrees at 8 bases. The length of the CDR3 is 15 residues. Germline V gives CDR1 LNHDA, CDR2 SQIVND (reference sequence). With 5 bases clipped from V and 3 bases from J, the junction kept 8 bases outside the gene matches. The CDR3 loop is CASSLGTGPYTEAFF. For the CDR3, the DNA is TGTGCCAGTAGTTTGGGGACAGGCCCTTACACTGAAGCTTTCTTT. Based on the CDR3 plus reference TRBV19 and TRBJ1-1, the full variable domain is DGGITQSPKYLFRKEGQNVTLSCEQNLNHDAMYWYRQDPGQGLRLIYYSQIVNDFQKGDIAEGYSVSREKKESFPLTVTSAQKNPTAFYLCASSLGTGPYTEAFFGQGTRLTVV.

The rearrangement links TRBV4-3 to TRBJ2-5, with 15 bases matching TRBD2. After removal of 2 bases from V and 7 bases from J, the junction contained 11 bases not matched to a gene. The CDR3 totals 18 residues. Germline V lookup: CDR1 LGHNA, CDR2 YSLEER. In nucleotides, the CDR3 is TGCGCCAGCAGCCAAAAGACCGGGACTAGCGGGGGGACATGGACCCAGTACTTC. Its protein product is CASSQKTGTSGGTWTQYF.

This chain connects TRBV19 to TRBJ1-5; TRBD1 agrees at 8 bases. Germline values: CDR1 LNHDA, CDR2 SQIVND (reference sequence). The trim removed 8 bases at V and 2 bases at J, leaving 8 bases unmatched. The CDR3 extends over 15 amino acids. CDR3 DNA: TGTGCCAGTGGACCTGACAGGGGCGGCAATCAGCCCCAGCATTTT. Translating gives CASGPDRGGNQPQHF.

The chain combines TRBV6-5 with TRBJ1-6; 8 nucleotides align to TRBD1. Germline assignment: CDR1 MNHEY and CDR2 SVGAGI. There are 14 residues in the CDR3. Germline trimming cut 6 bases from V and 10 bases from J; bases unmatched to any gene: 8. The CDR3 sequence is CASRDREASSPLHF. CDR3 nucleotides: TGTGCCAGCAGGGACAGGGAAGCGTCGTCACCCCTCCACTTT.